The clone carrying this T cell receptor beta chain was seen at least ten times. The sample is drawn from a study of T-cell reconstitution after alpha-beta-depleted transplantation in children. Unique molecular identifiers were used to barcode this TCRbeta library. TCRdb re-called the PCR reads with MiXCR, one entry per CDR3 protein. Of roughly 120,000 distinct CDR3 sequences in the sample, about 9.4% were seen once. The TCR sequence derives from a human donor who donated a stem cell graft to a child with acute lymphoblastic leukemia. The sequenced sample was PBMCs from the stem cell graft donor, obtained from the stem cell graft.

The CDR3 is CASSSPLSGGETDTQYF. CDR3 nucleotides: TGTGCCAGCAGTTCACCCCTTTCTGGCGGGGAGACAGATACGCAGTATTTT. The chain carries TRBV12-3 or TRBV12-4 and TRBJ2-3; D may be TRBD2 (6 bases). V lost 4 bases and J 3 bases, leaving 20 bases between the germline ends. CDR3 size: 17 residues.